This T cell receptor (beta chain) was documented in a study of T-cell memory formation after mild COVID-19. Study results and caveats: Several responding clones turned up in pre-infection memory, indicating that cross-reactive memory may have taken part.

Only a few counts were recorded for this clonotype. Antigen: not known. Per germline, CDR1 SGDLS and CDR2 YYNGEE. The V and J ends lost 3 bases and 6 bases, in that order; junction bases with no gene match: 13. The CDR3 has 17 residues. Each CDR3 protein gets one entry after TCRdb re-called the 5' RACE reads with MiXCR. The data show just under 550,000 distinct CDR3 sequences, with about a fifth seen just once and approximately 13% held by the top ten. This receptor was obtained from an adult woman who had mild COVID-19 (a few samples of this study predate the infection). Cell type and time point are not known. Sample: PBMCs or a T cell subset sorted from them (not recorded which). The chain carries TRBV9 and TRBJ1-3; 9 nucleotides align to TRBD1. CDR3 loop: CASSDSRDRALENTIYF. The CDR3 region has the DNA TGTGCCAGCAGCGACTCAAGGGACAGGGCCTTGGAAAACACCATATATTTT.